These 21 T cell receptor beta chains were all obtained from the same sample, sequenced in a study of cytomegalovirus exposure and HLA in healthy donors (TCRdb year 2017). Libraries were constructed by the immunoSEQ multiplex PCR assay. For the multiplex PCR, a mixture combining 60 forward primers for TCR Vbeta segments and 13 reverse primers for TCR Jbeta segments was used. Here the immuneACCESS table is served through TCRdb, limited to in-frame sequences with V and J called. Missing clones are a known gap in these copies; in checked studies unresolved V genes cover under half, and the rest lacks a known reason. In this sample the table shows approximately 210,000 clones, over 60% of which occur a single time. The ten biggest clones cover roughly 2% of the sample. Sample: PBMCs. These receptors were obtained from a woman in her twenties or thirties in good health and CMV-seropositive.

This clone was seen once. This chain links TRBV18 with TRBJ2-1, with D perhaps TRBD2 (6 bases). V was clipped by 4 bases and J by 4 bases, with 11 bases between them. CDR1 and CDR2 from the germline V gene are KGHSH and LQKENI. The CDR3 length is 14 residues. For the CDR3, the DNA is TGTGCCAGCTCACAAGCGGGCACTTACAATGAGCAGTTCTTC. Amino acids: CASSQAGTYNEQFF. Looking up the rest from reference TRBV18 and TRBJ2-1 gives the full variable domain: NAGVMQNPRHLVRRRGQEARLRCSPMKGHSHVYWYRQLPEEGLKFMVYLQKENIIDESGMPKERFSAEFPKEGPSILRIQQVVRGDSAAYFCASSQAGTYNEQFFGPGTRLTVL.

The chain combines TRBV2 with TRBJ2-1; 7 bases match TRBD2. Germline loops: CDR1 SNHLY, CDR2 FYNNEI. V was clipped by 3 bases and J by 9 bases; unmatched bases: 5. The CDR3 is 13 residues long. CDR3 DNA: TGTGCCAGCAGTGATCAGCTAGCGGTTGAGCAGTTCTTC. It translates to CASSDQLAVEQFF.

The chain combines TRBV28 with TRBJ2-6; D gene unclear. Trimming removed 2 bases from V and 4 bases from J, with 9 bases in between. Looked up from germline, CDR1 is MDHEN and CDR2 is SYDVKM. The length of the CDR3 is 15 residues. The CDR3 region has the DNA TGTGCCAGCAGTTTAGGAGCGTCAGGGGCCAACGTCCTGACTTTC. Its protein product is CASSLGASGANVLTF.

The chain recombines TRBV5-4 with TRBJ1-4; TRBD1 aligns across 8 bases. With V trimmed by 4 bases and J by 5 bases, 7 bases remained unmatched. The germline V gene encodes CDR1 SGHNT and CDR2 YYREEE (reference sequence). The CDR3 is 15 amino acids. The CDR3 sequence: CASSQYRGVNEKLFF. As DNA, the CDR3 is TGTGCCAGCAGCCAATACAGGGGGGTGAATGAAAAACTGTTTTTT.

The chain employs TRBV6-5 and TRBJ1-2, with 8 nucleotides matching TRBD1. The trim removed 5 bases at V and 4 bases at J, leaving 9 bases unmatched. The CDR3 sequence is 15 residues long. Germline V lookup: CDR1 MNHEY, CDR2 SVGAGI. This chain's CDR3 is CASSPQGGARYGYTF. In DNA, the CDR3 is TGTGCCAGCAGTCCACAGGGGGGGGCCCGCTATGGCTACACCTTC.

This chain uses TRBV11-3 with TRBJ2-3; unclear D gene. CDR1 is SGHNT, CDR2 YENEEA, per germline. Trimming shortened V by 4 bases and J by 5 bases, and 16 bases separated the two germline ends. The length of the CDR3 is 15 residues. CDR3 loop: CASSSREARGDTQYF. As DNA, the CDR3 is TGTGCCAGCAGCTCCCGAGAGGCCCGAGGAGATACGCAGTATTTT. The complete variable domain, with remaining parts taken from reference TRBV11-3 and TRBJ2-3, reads EAGVVQSPRYKIIEKKQPVAFWCNPISGHNTLYWYLQNLGQGPELLIRYENEEAVDDSQLPKDRFSAERLKGVDSTLKIQPAELGDSAVYLCASSSREARGDTQYFGPGTRLTVL.

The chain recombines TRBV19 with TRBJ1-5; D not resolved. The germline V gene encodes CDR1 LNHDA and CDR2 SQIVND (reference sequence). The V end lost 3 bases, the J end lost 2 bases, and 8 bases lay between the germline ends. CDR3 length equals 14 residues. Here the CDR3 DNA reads TGTGCCAGTAGTATTATAGCAGGCAATCAGCCCCAGCATTTT. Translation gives CASSIIAGNQPQHF.

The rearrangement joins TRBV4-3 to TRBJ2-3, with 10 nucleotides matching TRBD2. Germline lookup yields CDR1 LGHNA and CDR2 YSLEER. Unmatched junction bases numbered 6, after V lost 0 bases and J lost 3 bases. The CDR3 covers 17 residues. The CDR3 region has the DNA TGCGCCAGCAGCCAAGATGGTACTAGCGGGGAAACAGATACGCAGTATTTT. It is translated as CASSQDGTSGETDTQYF.

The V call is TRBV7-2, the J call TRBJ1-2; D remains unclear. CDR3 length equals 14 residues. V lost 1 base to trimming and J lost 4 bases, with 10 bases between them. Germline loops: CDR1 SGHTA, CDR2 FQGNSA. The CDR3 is CASSLVSGSYGYTF. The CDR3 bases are TGTGCCAGCAGCTTAGTATCAGGCAGCTATGGCTACACCTTC.

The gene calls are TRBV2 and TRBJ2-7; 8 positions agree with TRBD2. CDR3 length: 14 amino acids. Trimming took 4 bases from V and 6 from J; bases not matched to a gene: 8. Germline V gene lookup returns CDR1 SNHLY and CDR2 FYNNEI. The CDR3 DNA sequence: TGTGCCAGCAGTGTAGACGGGGGGGCGGGCGAGCAGTACTTC. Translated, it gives CASSVDGGAGEQYF.

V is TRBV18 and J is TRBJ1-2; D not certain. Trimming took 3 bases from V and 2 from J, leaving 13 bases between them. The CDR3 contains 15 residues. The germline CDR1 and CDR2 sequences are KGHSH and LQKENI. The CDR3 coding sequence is TGTGCCAGCTCACCCGCGGCTTCGGTGAACTATGGCTACACCTTC. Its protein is CASSPAASVNYGYTF.

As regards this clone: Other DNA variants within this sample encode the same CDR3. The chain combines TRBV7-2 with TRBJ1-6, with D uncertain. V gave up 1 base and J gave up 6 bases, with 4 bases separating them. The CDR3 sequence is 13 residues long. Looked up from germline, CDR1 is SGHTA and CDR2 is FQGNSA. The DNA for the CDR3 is TGTGCCAGCAGCTTAGTCGGTAATTCACCCCTCCACTTT. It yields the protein CASSLVGNSPLHF.

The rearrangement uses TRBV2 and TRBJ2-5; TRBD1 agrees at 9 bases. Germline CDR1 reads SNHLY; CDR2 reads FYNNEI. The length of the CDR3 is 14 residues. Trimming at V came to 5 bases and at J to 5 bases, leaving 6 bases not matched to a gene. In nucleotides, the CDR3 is TGTGCCAGCAGTTCACAGGGGGCTAGGGAGACCCAGTACTTC. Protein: CASSSQGARETQYF.

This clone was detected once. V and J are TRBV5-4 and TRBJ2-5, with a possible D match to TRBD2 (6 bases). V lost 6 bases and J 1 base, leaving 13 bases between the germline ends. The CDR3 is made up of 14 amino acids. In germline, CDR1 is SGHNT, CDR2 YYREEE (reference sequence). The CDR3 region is CASTFGTSQETQYF. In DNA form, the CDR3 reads TGTGCCAGCACCTTTGGGACTTCCCAAGAGACCCAGTACTTC.

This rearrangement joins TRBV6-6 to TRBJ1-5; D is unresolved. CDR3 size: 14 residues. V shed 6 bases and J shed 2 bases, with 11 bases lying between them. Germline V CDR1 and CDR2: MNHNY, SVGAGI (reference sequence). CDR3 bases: TGTGCCAGCAGAGGAGGCCAAGGCAATCAGCCCCAGCATTTT. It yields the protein CASRGGQGNQPQHF.

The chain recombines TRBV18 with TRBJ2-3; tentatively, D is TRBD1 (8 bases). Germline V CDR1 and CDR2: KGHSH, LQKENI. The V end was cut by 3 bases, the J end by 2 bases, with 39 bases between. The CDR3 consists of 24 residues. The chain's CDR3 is CASSPPKQGGLLSWEGQDTDTQYF. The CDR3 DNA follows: TGTGCCAGCTCACCCCCTAAACAGGGTGGTTTGCTCAGTTGGGAGGGACAGGACACAGATACGCAGTATTTT.

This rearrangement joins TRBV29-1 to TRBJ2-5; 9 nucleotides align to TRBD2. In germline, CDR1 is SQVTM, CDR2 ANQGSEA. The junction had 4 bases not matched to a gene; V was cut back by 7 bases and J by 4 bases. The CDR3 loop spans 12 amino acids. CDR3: CSASGAGETQYF. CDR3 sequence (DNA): TGCAGCGCTAGCGGGGCAGGAGAGACCCAGTACTTC.

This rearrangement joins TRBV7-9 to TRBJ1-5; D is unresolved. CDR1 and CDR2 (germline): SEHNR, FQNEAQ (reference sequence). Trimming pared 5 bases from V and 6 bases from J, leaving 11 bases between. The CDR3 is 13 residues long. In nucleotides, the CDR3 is TGTGCCAGCAGCCTGGCAGAGCGTCAGCCCCAGCATTTT. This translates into CASSLAERQPQHF.

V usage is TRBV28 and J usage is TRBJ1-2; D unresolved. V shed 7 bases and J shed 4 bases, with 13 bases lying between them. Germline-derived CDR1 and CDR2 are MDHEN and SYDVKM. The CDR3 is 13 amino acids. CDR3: CASTQGPGYGYTF. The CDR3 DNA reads TGTGCCAGCACCCAAGGCCCAGGCTATGGCTACACCTTC.

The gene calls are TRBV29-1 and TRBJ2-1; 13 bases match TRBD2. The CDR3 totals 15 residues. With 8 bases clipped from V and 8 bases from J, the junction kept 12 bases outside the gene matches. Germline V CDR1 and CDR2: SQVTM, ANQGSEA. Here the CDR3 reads CSTRTSGSGYHEQFF. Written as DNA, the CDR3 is TGCAGCACGAGGACTAGCGGGAGTGGGTACCATGAGCAGTTCTTC.

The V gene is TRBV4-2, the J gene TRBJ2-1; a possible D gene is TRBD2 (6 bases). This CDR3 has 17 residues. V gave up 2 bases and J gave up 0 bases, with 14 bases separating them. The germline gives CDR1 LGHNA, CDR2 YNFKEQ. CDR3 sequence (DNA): TGTGCCAGCAGCCAATGGGACTGGACGAGCTCCTACAATGAGCAGTTCTTC. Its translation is CASSQWDWTSSYNEQFF.